Below, 10 T cell receptor beta chains from the same sample are listed, as sequenced in a study of cytomegalovirus exposure and HLA in healthy donors. The primer mix had 60 Vbeta and 13 Jbeta primers. Sequenced by immunoSEQ multiplex PCR; TCRdb stores in-frame clones only, minus some. The sample has 150,000 to 200,000 clones, approximately 85% seen once. The specimen sequenced was PBMCs. The receptors derive from a man younger than 35 in good health and CMV-seropositive.

This clone came up once. The chain recombines TRBV6-5 with TRBJ1-2; maybe TRBD1 (6 bases). Germline lookup yields CDR1 MNHEY and CDR2 SVGAGI. CDR3 length equals 13 residues. The V gene lost 5 bases and the J gene lost 4 bases, with 11 bases spanning the gap. The DNA for the CDR3 is TGTGCCAGCAGTGAACGAGGGGGCTATGGCTACACCTTC. This gives the protein CASSERGGYGYTF.

The chain recombines TRBV7-9 with TRBJ1-2; TRBD1 agrees at 7 bases. Trimming took 4 bases from V and 1 from J; bases not matched to a gene: 9. The CDR3 covers 16 residues. Germline assignment: CDR1 SEHNR and CDR2 FQNEAQ (reference sequence). CDR3: CASSSSGTELNYGYTF. CDR3 DNA: TGTGCCAGCAGCTCTTCCGGGACAGAGCTTAACTATGGCTACACCTTC.

The rearrangement joins TRBV5-1 to TRBJ2-1; 7 nucleotides match TRBD2. Germline assignment: CDR1 SGHRS and CDR2 YFSETQ. This CDR3 is built from 17 residues. After removal of 4 bases from V and 9 bases from J, the junction contained 19 bases not matched to a gene. The DNA of the CDR3 is TGCGCCAGCAGCGCCCCGGGACTAAACGGGGTCGGAGGTGAGCAGTTCTTC. Protein product: CASSAPGLNGVGGEQFF.

There are a few counts of this clone. The CDR3 loop is CAIGTWRGGQYF. The DNA of the CDR3 is TGTGCCATCGGTACGTGGAGGGGAGGGCAGTACTTC. V gene TRBV10-3 combines with J gene TRBJ2-7, with D perhaps TRBD2 (6 bases). Trimming cost V 8 bases and J 9 bases, with 17 bases left between them. Germline-derived CDR1 and CDR2 are ENHRY and SYGVKD. The CDR3 extends over 12 amino acids.

This clone was found once. The chain carries TRBV7-9 and TRBJ1-3; D not certain. Trimming removed 5 bases at V and 1 base at J, with 12 bases between. The length of the CDR3 is 15 residues. Germline assignment: CDR1 SEHNR and CDR2 FQNEAQ (reference sequence). CDR3 nucleotides: TGTGCCAGCAGCCCCGGTTTGATGTCTGGAAACACCATATATTTT. Its protein is CASSPGLMSGNTIYF.

The V call is TRBV19, the J call TRBJ2-5, with 8 bases matching TRBD2. The ends lost 3 bases at V and 5 bases at J; junction bases unmatched: 8. The CDR3 is 15 amino acids. Per the germline V gene, CDR1 is LNHDA and CDR2 is SQIVND (reference sequence). CDR3 sequence (DNA): TGTGCCAGTAGTATCGTCGGGGGGGCCGGGGAGACCCAGTACTTC. It is translated as CASSIVGGAGETQYF.

The CDR3 coding sequence is TGTGCCAGCAGCCCCGCGGGGCCGCGGGCCTCCTACGAGCAGTACTTC. As protein: CASSPAGPRASYEQYF. V usage is TRBV7-6 and J usage is TRBJ2-7; weak D call: TRBD2 (6 bases). The CDR3 contains 16 residues. V lost 5 bases, J lost 0 bases, and 17 bases lay in between. Germline V gives CDR1 SGHVS, CDR2 FNYEAQ.

The chain employs TRBV29-1 and TRBJ1-2, with 9 bases lining up with TRBD1. With V trimmed by 4 bases and J by 4 bases, 4 bases remained unmatched. The CDR3 totals 13 residues. Germline V gives CDR1 SQVTM, CDR2 ANQGSEA. The CDR3 bases are TGCAGCGTTGGGGGACAGGGAATCTATGGCTACACCTTC. Its protein product is CSVGGQGIYGYTF.

The J gene is TRBJ2-5, the V gene TRBV7-9; 15 bases fit TRBD2. Per germline, CDR1 SEHNR and CDR2 FQNEAQ (reference sequence). CDR3 length: 16 residues. The V segment lost 7 bases and the J segment 5 bases; nucleotides outside the gene matches: 8. The CDR3: CASTQGLAGGQETQYF. CDR3 DNA: TGTGCCAGCACCCAAGGACTAGCGGGGGGGCAGGAGACCCAGTACTTC.

The CDR3 nucleotides are TGTGCCAGCAATACCTTGGGAGCACCCCTCCACTTT. Amino acids: CASNTLGAPLHF. The chain is built from TRBV6-5 and TRBJ1-6; D uncertain. CDR1 MNHEY and CDR2 SVGAGI come from the germline V gene. V gave up 7 bases and J gave up 11 bases, with 12 bases separating them. The CDR3 totals 12 residues.